This paragraph covers one T cell receptor beta chain sequence. Here immunoSEQ multiplex PCR was the method, and the copy in TCRdb shows in-frame clones only, minus some. The profile covers tens of thousands of clones, with roughly 91% appearing a single time and approximately 2% taken by the ten largest. The data were taken from a study of T cells in tuberculosis. Thawed, overnight-rested PBMC were stained with GMM-loaded CD1B tetramer, viability dye and anti-CD3, then sorted. The lipid loaded on the CD1B tetramers was C32 glucose monomycolate from Rhodococcus equi. Tetramer-negative cells, 75,000 to 100,000 per donor, were also sorted. Per germline, CDR1 SEHNR and CDR2 FQNEAQ (reference sequence). Trimming stripped 0 bases from V and 4 bases from J, with 7 bases between. This CDR3 spans 14 amino acids. Notes on the study in general: Low-affinity CD1B-GMM tetramer-binding T cells may have been missed.

The sample was CD1b-GMM tetramer-negative cells sorted from PBMCs. The V gene is TRBV7-9, the J gene TRBJ2-1, with a tentative D call TRBD2 (5 bases). The TCR was taken from an adult woman with latent tuberculosis. The CDR3 sequence: CASSLAGIYNEQFF. CDR3 DNA: TGTGCCAGCAGCTTAGCCGGGATATACAATGAGCAGTTCTTC.